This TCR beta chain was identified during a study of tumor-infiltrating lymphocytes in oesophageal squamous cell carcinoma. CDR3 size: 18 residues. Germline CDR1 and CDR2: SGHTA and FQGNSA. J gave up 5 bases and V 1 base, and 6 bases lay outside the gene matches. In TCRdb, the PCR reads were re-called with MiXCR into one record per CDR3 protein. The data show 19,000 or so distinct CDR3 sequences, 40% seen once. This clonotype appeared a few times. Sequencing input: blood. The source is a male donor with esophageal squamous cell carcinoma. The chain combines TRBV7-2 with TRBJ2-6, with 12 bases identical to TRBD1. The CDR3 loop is CASSLGGTGGERANVLTF. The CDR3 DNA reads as TGTGCCAGCAGCTTAGGGGGGACAGGGGGCGAAAGGGCCAACGTCCTGACTTTC.